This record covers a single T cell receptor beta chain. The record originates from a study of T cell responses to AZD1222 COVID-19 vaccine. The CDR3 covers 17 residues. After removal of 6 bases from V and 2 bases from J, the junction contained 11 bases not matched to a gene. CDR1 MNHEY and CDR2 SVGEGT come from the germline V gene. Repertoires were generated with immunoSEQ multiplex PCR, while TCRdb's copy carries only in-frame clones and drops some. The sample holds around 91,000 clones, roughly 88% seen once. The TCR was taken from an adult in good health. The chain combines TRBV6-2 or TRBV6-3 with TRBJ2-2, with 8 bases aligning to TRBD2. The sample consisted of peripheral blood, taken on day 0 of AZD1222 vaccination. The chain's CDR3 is CASSFDGTRLNTGELFF. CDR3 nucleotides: TGTGCCAGCAGCTTTGACGGGACTAGACTTAACACCGGGGAGCTGTTTTTT.